The clone carrying this T cell receptor beta chain was counted a few times. Its antigen remains unknown. Trimming pared 3 bases from V and 0 bases from J, leaving 14 bases between. Germline CDR1 SEHNR, CDR2 FQNEAQ (reference sequence). The CDR3 is 16 amino acids. All donors were healthy, and all were Caucasian. Template switching added a universal primer binding site, and final cDNA carried unique molecular identifiers. TCRdb re-derived calls from the 5' RACE reads in MiXCR, one entry per CDR3 protein. The sample consists of about 530,000 distinct CDR3 sequences, 20% to 25% of them appearing once. The data are from a study of identical twins. Findings of the study overall: Weaker excess twin sharing was observed in beta out-of-frame sequences. Memory repertoires showed no such pattern, whereas abundant cord blood beta clonotypes carried fewer insertions.

A further study also used this sample, focusing on yellow fever vaccine responses in identical twins.

The sequence derives from a woman younger than 30 in good health. This rearrangement joins TRBV7-9 to TRBJ1-2; a weak D match, TRBD1 (5 bases). The sequenced sample was CD4+ T cells sorted from blood. The CDR3 DNA reads as TGTGCCAGCAGCTTGACAGACGGGGTAGCTAACTATGGCTACACCTTC. Translating gives CASSLTDGVANYGYTF.